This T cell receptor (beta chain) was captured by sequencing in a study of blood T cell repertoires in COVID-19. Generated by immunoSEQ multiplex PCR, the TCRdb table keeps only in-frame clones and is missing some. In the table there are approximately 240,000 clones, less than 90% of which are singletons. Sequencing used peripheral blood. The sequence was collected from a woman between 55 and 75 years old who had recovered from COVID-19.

As DNA, the CDR3 is TGTGCCAGCAGTTACCGGGATTATAACTATGGCTACACCTTC. Translating gives CASSYRDYNYGYTF. The V gene is TRBV6-5, the J gene TRBJ1-2, with D unresolved. The germline V gene encodes CDR1 MNHEY and CDR2 SVGAGI. The V end lost 2 bases, the J end lost 1 base, and 8 bases lay between the germline ends. The CDR3 extends over 14 amino acids.